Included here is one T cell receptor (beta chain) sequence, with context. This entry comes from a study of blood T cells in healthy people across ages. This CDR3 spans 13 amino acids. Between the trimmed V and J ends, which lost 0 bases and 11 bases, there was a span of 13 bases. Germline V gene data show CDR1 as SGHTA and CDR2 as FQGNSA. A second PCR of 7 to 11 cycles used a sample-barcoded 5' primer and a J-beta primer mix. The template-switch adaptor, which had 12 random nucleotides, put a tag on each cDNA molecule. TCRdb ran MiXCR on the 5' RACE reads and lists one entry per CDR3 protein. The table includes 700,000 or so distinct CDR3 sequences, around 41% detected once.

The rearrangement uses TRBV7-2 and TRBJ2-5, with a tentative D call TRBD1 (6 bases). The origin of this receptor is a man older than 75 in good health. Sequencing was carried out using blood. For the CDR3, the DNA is TGTGCCAGCAGCTTAGCACGGGACAATGAGCAGTACTTC. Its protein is CASSLARDNEQYF.